The 6 T cell receptor beta chains below were found in one sample sequenced in a study of regulatory T cells in long-lasting Graves disease. Time point defined: newly diagnosed GD, antithyroid drugs for less than 3 months. Preparation of the TCR library used RNA extracted from PBMCs. Construction of TCR beta libraries relied on iRepertoire HTBI primers and on Arm-PCR targeting CDR3 regions. TCRdb re-called the multiplex PCR reads through MiXCR, storing one row per CDR3 protein. The repertoire holds some 560,000 distinct CDR3 sequences, with roughly a sixth as singletons. The same specimen was also included in a second study, on T cells in Graves' hyperthyroidism and ophthalmopathy.

The starting material was peripheral blood mononuclear cells (PBMCs), obtained at new diagnosis, from a patient treated with antithyroid drugs. These receptors originate from a woman aged 40-60 years with Graves disease.

This clonotype was seen ten or more times. This CDR3 reads CASSLGFNTDTQYF. The CDR3 DNA follows: TGTGCCAGCAGCTTAGGTTTTAACACAGATACGCAGTATTTT. The chain recombines TRBV11-2 with TRBJ2-3; D call uncertain. Deletions cut 1 base from V and 2 bases from J, with 7 bases between. Per germline, CDR1 SGHAT and CDR2 FQNNGV. The CDR3 length is 14 residues.

This clonotype was seen ten or more times. This sequence joins TRBV5-1 and TRBJ2-7; TRBD1 is a possible D gene (6 bases). With 7 bases removed from V and 2 bases from J, the gap between germline ends came to 19 bases. In germline, CDR1 is SGHRS, CDR2 YFSETQ. The CDR3 sequence is 15 residues long. CDR3 nucleotide sequence: TGCGCCAGCTCTTCCTTTGGACAGATGACCTACGAGCAGTACTTC. It encodes CASSSFGQMTYEQYF.

The J gene is TRBJ2-1, the V gene TRBV11-2, with D possibly called TRBD1 or TRBD2 (5 bases each). The CDR3 length is 12 residues. The V and J ends lost 4 bases and 8 bases respectively, with 9 bases between them. Germline-derived CDR1 and CDR2 are SGHAT and FQNNGV. Here the CDR3 DNA reads TGTGCCAGCAGCTCCCTGGGGGATGAGCAGTTCTTC. It translates to CASSSLGDEQFF.

The table lists this clonotype with many counts. V usage is TRBV19 and J usage is TRBJ1-4, with D possibly TRBD1 on 6 matching bases. This CDR3 region has 16 residues. Germline lookup yields CDR1 LNHDA and CDR2 SQIVND (reference sequence). V shed 3 bases and J shed 6 bases, with 17 bases lying between them. In nucleotides, the CDR3 is TGTGCCAGTAGTATCGACAGACAGGAGTCATATGAAAAACTGTTTTTT. Protein: CASSIDRQESYEKLFF.

V and J are TRBV5-8 and TRBJ2-7, with D unresolved. The V end was cut by 0 bases, the J end by 3 bases, with 19 bases between. Germline-derived CDR1 and CDR2 are SGHTS and YDEGEE. CDR3 size: 17 residues. The CDR3 loop reads CASSLAGRQRLNYEQYF. DNA for the CDR3: TGTGCCAGCAGCTTGGCCGGCAGGCAGCGTCTCAACTACGAGCAGTACTTC.

This clonotype was detected many times. V and J are TRBV10-2 and TRBJ1-2; the D gene is possibly TRBD1 (6 bases). Germline V gives CDR1 WSHSY, CDR2 SAAADI. CDR3 length: 15 residues. V lost 5 bases and J lost 2, with 15 bases in between. The CDR3 DNA is TGCGCCAGCAGTACCACGGACAGAATAAACTATGGCTACACCTTC. It specifies CASSTTDRINYGYTF.